This T cell receptor beta chain came from a study of blood T cell repertoires in COVID-19. Study in general: T cells, B-cell-depleted T cells, or PBMCs supplied cDNA or gDNA.

Participants, about 18 to 90 years old, spanned some 23 US areas. A PCR-confirmed or clinician-diagnosed COVID-19 case had contacted exposed participants within 2 weeks of entry. This CDR3 contains 16 residues. J was trimmed by 4 bases and V by 1 base; bases with no gene match: 7. CDR1 is SGHNT, CDR2 YYREEE, per germline (reference sequence). Authors' methods: Reference gene primer amplification gave nucleated cell count estimates. Libraries were prepared by immunoSEQ multiplex PCR; TCRdb keeps only in-frame clonotypes and omits some of them. V, J and clone size derive from that table, while D and trimming were established from the DNA sequence. In the table there are 300,000 or so clones, under 90% of which are singletons.

The sequence came from a woman aged 45-60 years who had been exposed to COVID-19. Sequenced input: PBMCs or T cells enriched from blood (not recorded which). This rearrangement joins TRBV5-4 to TRBJ2-3; 9 bases map to TRBD2. CDR3: CASSLRLAGLADTQYF. DNA for the CDR3: TGTGCCAGCAGCTTGAGGCTAGCGGGGCTCGCAGATACGCAGTATTTT.